The clone carrying this T cell receptor (beta chain) came up once. Its specificity is not known. The data are from a study of cytomegalovirus exposure and HLA in healthy donors. Study results and limitations: The study flagged approximately 180 TCR beta chains as cytomegalovirus-associated. Roughly uniform depth of sequencing across donors was assumed in presence/absence analyses.

The PCR had 60 Vbeta and 13 Jbeta primers. Authors' data handling: There were around 78 million unique TCR beta chains by a later count, and some 11 million of them were shared. The repertoire was sequenced with immunoSEQ multiplex PCR; TCRdb's copy has only in-frame clones and lacks some. The D gene and trimming were derived from the DNA, and the V and J assignments and clone size from that table. Here the sample spans approximately 85,000 clones, approximately 72% being singletons. The TCR comes from a woman aged 40 to 55 in good health and CMV-seropositive. Sequencing was done on a sample of PBMCs.

In DNA, the CDR3 is TGTGCCAGCAGCTTCCAGGACAGGGGAGAGACCCAGTACTTC. Its protein is CASSFQDRGETQYF. This sequence joins TRBV11-2 and TRBJ2-5, with 9 bases matching TRBD1. V lost 3 bases, J lost 4 bases, and 3 bases stayed unmatched. CDR1 is SGHAT, CDR2 FQNNGV, per germline. The CDR3 contains 14 residues.